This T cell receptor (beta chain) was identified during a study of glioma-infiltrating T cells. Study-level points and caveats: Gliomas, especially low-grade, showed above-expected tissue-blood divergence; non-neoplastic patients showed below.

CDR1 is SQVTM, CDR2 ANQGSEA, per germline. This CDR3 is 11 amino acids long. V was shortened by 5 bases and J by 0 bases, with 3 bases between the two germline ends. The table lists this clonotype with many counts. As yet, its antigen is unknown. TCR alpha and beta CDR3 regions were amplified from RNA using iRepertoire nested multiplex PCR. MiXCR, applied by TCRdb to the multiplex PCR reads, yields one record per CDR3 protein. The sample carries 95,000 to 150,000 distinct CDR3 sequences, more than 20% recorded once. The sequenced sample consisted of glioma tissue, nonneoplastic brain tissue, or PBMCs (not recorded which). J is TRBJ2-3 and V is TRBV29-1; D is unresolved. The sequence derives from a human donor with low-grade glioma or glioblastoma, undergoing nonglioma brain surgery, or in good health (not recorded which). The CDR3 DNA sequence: TGCAGCGTTTTGAGCACAGATACGCAGTATTTT. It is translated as CSVLSTDTQYF.